Below, one T cell receptor beta chain is given with its context. TCRdb re-called clones from the PCR reads using MiXCR. Among approximately 15,000 clones listed, about 20% were seen once. V was cut by 1 base and J by 2 bases, with 8 bases left in between. The CDR3 extends over 14 amino acids. CDR1 is MGHRA and CDR2 is YSYEKL in the germline V gene. This record belongs to a study of metastatic and nonmetastatic thyroid tumors. Not a single patient had been given any form of treatment at any point before undergoing thyroid surgery. The source is a female donor with papillary thyroid cancer or a benign thyroid nodule (not recorded which). Some clones in this sample may be carry-over from other donors' samples. Material: adjacent normal tissue. The chain joins TRBV4-1 to TRBJ1-2; D is unresolved. CDR3: CASSQVAENYGYTF. The CDR3 DNA follows: TGCGCCAGCAGCCAAGTCGCAGAAAACTATGGCTACACCTTC.